The rows below give T cell receptor beta chains drawn from one sample of a study of shared clonotypes between healthy human individuals. Data came from immunoSEQ multiplex PCR; TCRdb stores just in-frame clones and leaves some out. Here the sample spans 150,000 to 200,000 clones, about 93% being singletons. The specimen sequenced was naive CD4+ T cells sorted from blood. Receptor source: a woman aged 25 to 39 in good health. Each CDR3 is given with its conserved first and last residue. Each record gives: clone size, J gene, D gene, V gene, CDR3 DNA, CDR3 protein. The D gene is left open where the match is weak. Expanded clones get a size class; other rows say once, few or many, or leave the size out.

NA,TRBJ2-3,NA,TRBV18,TGTGCCAGCTCACCAAAACCCCTAGGGACCAACACAGATACGCAGTATTTT,CASSPKPLGTNTDTQYF
few,TRBJ1-2,TRBD1,TRBV28,TGTGCCAGCAGTTCCAACAGGGGGTATGGCTACACCTTC,CASSSNRGYGYTF
NA,TRBJ2-1,TRBD2,TRBV2,TGTGCCAGCAGGATCGGACTAGCGGATTACAATGAGCAGTTCTTC,CASRIGLADYNEQFF
NA,TRBJ2-1,NA,TRBV19,TGTGCCAGTGGTGGAGGGCTAGTCTTCGCTGAGCAGTTCTTC,CASGGGLVFAEQFF
NA,TRBJ2-6,NA,TRBV2,TGTGCCAGCAGTGTTAGGCAGGGTTCGACTCCTTTATTCTCTGGGGCCAACGTCCTGACTTTC,CASSVRQGSTPLFSGANVLTF
NA,TRBJ1-1,NA,TRBV30,TGTGCCTGGAGTCGTGGTCGGAGGGGTGAAGCTTTCTTT,CAWSRGRRGEAFF
NA,TRBJ2-7,TRBD1,TRBV27,TGTGCCAGCAAGGTTTCCCGCGACAGGGTCTACGAGCAGTACTTC,CASKVSRDRVYEQYF
NA,TRBJ1-5,NA,TRBV4-1,TGCGCCAGCAGTCAAGGATCGGCCGAACACAATCAGCCCCAGCATTTT,CASSQGSAEHNQPQHF
NA,TRBJ2-5,TRBD1,TRBV6-1,TGTGCCAGCAGCGATGGACAGGGCCCAGAGACCCAGTACTTC,CASSDGQGPETQYF
NA,TRBJ2-3,NA,TRBV5-1,TGCGCCAGCAGCTTGGGCTCCACAGATACGCAGTATTTT,CASSLGSTDTQYF
NA,TRBJ1-4,NA,TRBV28,TGTGCCAGCACCGTTAATGAAAAACTGTTTTTT,CASTVNEKLFF
NA,TRBJ2-7,NA,TRBV27,TGTGCCAGCGCCCTCCAAGGCGGGGATACCTACGAGCAGTACTTC,CASALQGGDTYEQYF
NA,TRBJ1-1,NA,TRBV18,TGTGCCAGCTCATCACAGGGGAACACTGAAGCTTTCTTT,CASSSQGNTEAFF
NA,TRBJ2-3,TRBD1,TRBV11-1,TGTGCCAGCAGCCAAGGGGGGACAGGGGTATCGGATACGCAGTATTTT,CASSQGGTGVSDTQYF
NA,TRBJ2-5,TRBD2,TRBV2,TGTGCCAGCGGGGGACTAGCGGGAGTAGGAGAGACCCAGTACTTC,CASGGLAGVGETQYF
NA,TRBJ1-2,NA,TRBV28,TGTGCCAGCAGTTTACGCTTGCGGGGAGCTAACTATGGCTACACCTTC,CASSLRLRGANYGYTF
NA,TRBJ2-2,NA,TRBV28,TGTGCCAGCAGGGACCGCGGAAGCACCGGGGAGCTGTTTTTT,CASRDRGSTGELFF
NA,TRBJ2-7,NA,TRBV28,TGTGCCAGCAGTTTAGGGCAGGCTCCCTACGAGCAGTACTTC,CASSLGQAPYEQYF
NA,TRBJ2-7,NA,TRBV5-1,TGCGCCAGCAGCCTCCCTACGGGCTCCGAGCAGTACTTC,CASSLPTGSEQYF
once,TRBJ2-2,TRBD2,TRBV23-1,TGCGCCAGCAGTCTGGGACTAGCGGGATCTTTCACCGGGGAGCTGTTTTTT,CASSLGLAGSFTGELFF
NA,TRBJ1-5,NA,TRBV19,TGTGCCAGTAACCGGGCAGACTACCAGCCCCAGCATTTT,CASNRADYQPQHF
NA,TRBJ1-2,TRBD1,TRBV11-2,TGTGCCAGCAGCTTAGATAGGGCGGCAGGGGGTATCTATGGCTACACCTTC,CASSLDRAAGGIYGYTF
NA,TRBJ2-1,NA,TRBV19,TGTGCCAGTACCCTAACCTCCCCCTCAGAGGGCGAGCAGTTCTTC,CASTLTSPSEGEQFF
NA,TRBJ2-1,NA,TRBV2,TGTGCCAGCAGTGGGTGGCAGGGTTCTTACAATGAGCAGTTCTTC,CASSGWQGSYNEQFF
NA,TRBJ2-7,TRBD2,TRBV5-1,TGCGCCAGCAGCTTGGGGAGCGGGACCCGCTCCTACGAGCAGTACTTC,CASSLGSGTRSYEQYF
NA,TRBJ2-7,TRBD2,TRBV11-2,TGTGCCAGCAGCGAGACTGCGACTAGCGGGAGATACGAGCAGTACTTC,CASSETATSGRYEQYF
NA,TRBJ1-6,NA,TRBV2,TGTGCCAGCAGTGAAGCGCAGGGATTGGTTAATTCACCCCTCCACTTT,CASSEAQGLVNSPLHF
NA,TRBJ1-2,TRBD1,TRBV6-4,TGTGCCAGCAGCCAAGCCGACAGGGTTGGGTATGGCTACACCTTC,CASSQADRVGYGYTF
once,TRBJ2-7,TRBD2,TRBV7-9,TGTGCCAGCAGGGCACTAGCGGGAGGCTCCTACGAGCAGTACTTC,CASRALAGGSYEQYF
NA,TRBJ2-3,TRBD2,TRBV5-6,TGTGCCAGCAGCTCCGGGACTAGCGGGATTTCAGATACGCAGTATTTT,CASSSGTSGISDTQYF
NA,TRBJ2-7,NA,TRBV28,TGTGCCAGCAGTCCGCGAGCGAGGAGAGAGCAGTACTTC,CASSPRARREQYF
NA,TRBJ2-5,NA,TRBV9,TGTGCCAGCAGCCCCCGGGTCGGGAGAGAGACCCAGTACTTC,CASSPRVGRETQYF
NA,TRBJ2-7,NA,TRBV28,TGTGCCAGCAGTTTTGGCAGGTCCTTCTCCTACGAGCAGTACTTC,CASSFGRSFSYEQYF
NA,TRBJ1-1,NA,TRBV4-1,TGCGCCAGCAGCCAATTCCTCTCGGGCCGTACGAATACCAACACTGAAGCTTTCTTT,CASSQFLSGRTNTNTEAFF
NA,TRBJ2-7,NA,TRBV5-5,TGTGCCAGCAGCTGGGGCAGGGCCGCCTCCTACGAGCAGTACTTC,CASSWGRAASYEQYF
NA,TRBJ2-7,NA,TRBV5-1,TGCGCCAGCAGCTTAAACTCCTACGAGCAGTACTTC,CASSLNSYEQYF
NA,TRBJ2-1,TRBD2,TRBV7-7,TGTGCCAGCAGCGTGTATAGCGGGGTGTACAATGAGCAGTTCTTC,CASSVYSGVYNEQFF
once,TRBJ1-3,NA,TRBV2,TGTGCCAGCAGTCAGGAAGGGGTTTCTGGAAACACCATATATTTT,CASSQEGVSGNTIYF
NA,TRBJ1-4,NA,TRBV18,TGTGCCAGCTCACCCACAGGACAGATTAATGAAAAACTGTTTTTT,CASSPTGQINEKLFF
NA,TRBJ2-1,NA,TRBV6-1,TGTGCCGGGGGAACCTACAATGAGCAGTTCTTC,CAGGTYNEQFF
NA,TRBJ2-7,NA,TRBV6-6,TGTGCCAGCAGGCGACCACAGCGCTACGAGCAGTACTTC,CASRRPQRYEQYF
NA,TRBJ2-7,TRBD1,TRBV28,TGTGCCAGCAGCAGGGACAGGGGGTCCAGGCAGTACTTC,CASSRDRGSRQYF
once,TRBJ2-3,NA,TRBV5-1,TGCGCCAGCAGCCTCACAGATACGCAGTATTTT,CASSLTDTQYF
NA,TRBJ1-5,NA,TRBV19,TGTGCCAGTAGTATTCCGGGTTCCAATCAGCCCCAGCATTTT,CASSIPGSNQPQHF
NA,TRBJ2-7,NA,TRBV18,TGTGCCAGCTCACCTTGGACAGCCGGAATCTCCTACGAGCAGTACTTC,CASSPWTAGISYEQYF
NA,TRBJ2-7,NA,TRBV28,TGTGCCAGCAGTTCCGGGGGTTTATCCTACGAGCAGTACTTC,CASSSGGLSYEQYF
NA,TRBJ2-7,NA,TRBV27,TGTGCCAGCAGTTCAGACAGAGAATACGAGCAGTACTTC,CASSSDREYEQYF
NA,TRBJ1-5,NA,TRBV4-1,TGCGCCAGCAGCCGACGGGCAGGGGTGAATAGCAATCAGCCCCAGCATTTT,CASSRRAGVNSNQPQHF
NA,TRBJ1-1,NA,TRBV6-1,TGTGCCAGCAGTGAAATTGGGAACACTGAAGCTTTCTTT,CASSEIGNTEAFF